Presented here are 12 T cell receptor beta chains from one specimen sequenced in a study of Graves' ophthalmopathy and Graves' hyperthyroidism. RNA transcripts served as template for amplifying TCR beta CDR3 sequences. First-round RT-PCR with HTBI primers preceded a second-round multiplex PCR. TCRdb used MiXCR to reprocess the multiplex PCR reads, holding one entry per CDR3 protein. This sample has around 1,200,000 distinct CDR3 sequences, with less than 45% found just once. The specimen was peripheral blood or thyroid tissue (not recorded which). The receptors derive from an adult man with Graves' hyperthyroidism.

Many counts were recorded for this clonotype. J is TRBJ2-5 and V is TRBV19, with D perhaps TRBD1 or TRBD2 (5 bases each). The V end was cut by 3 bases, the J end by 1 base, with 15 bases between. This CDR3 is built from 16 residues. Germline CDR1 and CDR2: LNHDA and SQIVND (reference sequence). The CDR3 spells CASSMYQGRGQETQYF. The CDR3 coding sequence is TGTGCCAGTAGTATGTATCAGGGTCGGGGCCAAGAGACCCAGTACTTC.

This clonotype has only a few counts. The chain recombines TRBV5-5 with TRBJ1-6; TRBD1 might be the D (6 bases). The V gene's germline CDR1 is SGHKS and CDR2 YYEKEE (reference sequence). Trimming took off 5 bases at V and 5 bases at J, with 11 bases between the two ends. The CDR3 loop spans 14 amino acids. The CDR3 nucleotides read TGTGCCAGCAGTTGGGACATAAATAATTCACCCCTCCACTTT. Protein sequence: CASSWDINNSPLHF.

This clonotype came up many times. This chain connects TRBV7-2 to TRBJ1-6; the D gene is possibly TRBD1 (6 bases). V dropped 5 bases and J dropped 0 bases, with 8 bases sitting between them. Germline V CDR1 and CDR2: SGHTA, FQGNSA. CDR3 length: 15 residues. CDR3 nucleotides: TGTGCCAGCAGCCGGGGGGCCTCCTATAATTCACCCCTCCACTTT. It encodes CASSRGASYNSPLHF.

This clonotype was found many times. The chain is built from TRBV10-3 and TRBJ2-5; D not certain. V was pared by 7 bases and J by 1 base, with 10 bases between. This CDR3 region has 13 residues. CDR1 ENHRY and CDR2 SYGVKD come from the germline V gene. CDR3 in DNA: TGTGCCATCAATTCGGTCAGCCAAGAGACCCAGTACTTC. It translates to CAINSVSQETQYF.

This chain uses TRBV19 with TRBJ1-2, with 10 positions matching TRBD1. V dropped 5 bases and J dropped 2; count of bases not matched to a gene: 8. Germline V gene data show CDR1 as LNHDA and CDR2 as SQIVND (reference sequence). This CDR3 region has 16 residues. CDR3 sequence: CASSPRTGGPNYGYTF. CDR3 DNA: TGTGCCAGTAGTCCGCGGACAGGGGGACCCAACTATGGCTACACCTTC.

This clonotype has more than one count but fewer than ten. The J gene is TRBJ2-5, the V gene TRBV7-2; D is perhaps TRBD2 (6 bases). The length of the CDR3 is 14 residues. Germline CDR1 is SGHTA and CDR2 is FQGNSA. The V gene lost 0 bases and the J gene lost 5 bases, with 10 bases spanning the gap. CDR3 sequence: CASSLAGRRETQYF. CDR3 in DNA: TGTGCCAGCAGCTTAGCGGGGAGGCGGGAGACCCAGTACTTC.

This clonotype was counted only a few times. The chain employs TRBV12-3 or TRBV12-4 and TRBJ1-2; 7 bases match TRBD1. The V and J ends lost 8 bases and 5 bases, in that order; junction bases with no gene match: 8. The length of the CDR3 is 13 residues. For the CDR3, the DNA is TGTGCCAGCCTGGACAGGTTCAGTTATGGCTACACCTTC. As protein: CASLDRFSYGYTF.

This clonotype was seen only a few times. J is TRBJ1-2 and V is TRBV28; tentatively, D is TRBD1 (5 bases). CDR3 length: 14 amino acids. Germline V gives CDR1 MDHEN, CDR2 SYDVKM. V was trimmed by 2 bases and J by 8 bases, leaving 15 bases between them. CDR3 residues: CASSLLPGTTGYTF. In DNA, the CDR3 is TGTGCCAGCAGTTTACTTCCAGGGACCACCGGCTACACCTTC.

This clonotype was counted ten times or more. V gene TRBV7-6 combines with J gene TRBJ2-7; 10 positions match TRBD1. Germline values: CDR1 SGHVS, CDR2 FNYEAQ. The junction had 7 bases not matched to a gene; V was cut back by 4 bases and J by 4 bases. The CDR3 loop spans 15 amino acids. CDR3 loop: CASSSDRGPSYEQYF. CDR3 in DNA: TGTGCCAGCAGCTCCGACAGGGGGCCATCGTACGAGCAGTACTTC.

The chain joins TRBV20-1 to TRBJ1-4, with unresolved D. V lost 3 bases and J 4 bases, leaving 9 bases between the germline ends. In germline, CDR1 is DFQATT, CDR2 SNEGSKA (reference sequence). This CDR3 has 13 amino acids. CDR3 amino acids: CSASRADNEKLFF. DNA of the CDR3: TGCAGTGCTAGTCGTGCCGATAATGAAAAACTGTTTTTT.

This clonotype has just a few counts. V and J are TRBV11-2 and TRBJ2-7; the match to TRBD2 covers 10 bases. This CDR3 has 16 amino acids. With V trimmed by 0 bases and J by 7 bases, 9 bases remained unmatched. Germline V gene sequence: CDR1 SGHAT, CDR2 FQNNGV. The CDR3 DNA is TGTGCCAGCAGCTTAGAGGCCACTAGCGGGGCGAAAGAGCAGTACTTC. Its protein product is CASSLEATSGAKEQYF.

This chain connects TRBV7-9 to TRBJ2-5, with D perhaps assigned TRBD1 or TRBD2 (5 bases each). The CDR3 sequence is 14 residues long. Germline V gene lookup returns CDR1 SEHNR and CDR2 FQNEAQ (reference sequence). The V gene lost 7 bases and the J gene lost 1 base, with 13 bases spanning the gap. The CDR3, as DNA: TGTGCCAGCACCGACGCCGGGACCCAAGAGACCCAGTACTTC. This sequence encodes CASTDAGTQETQYF.